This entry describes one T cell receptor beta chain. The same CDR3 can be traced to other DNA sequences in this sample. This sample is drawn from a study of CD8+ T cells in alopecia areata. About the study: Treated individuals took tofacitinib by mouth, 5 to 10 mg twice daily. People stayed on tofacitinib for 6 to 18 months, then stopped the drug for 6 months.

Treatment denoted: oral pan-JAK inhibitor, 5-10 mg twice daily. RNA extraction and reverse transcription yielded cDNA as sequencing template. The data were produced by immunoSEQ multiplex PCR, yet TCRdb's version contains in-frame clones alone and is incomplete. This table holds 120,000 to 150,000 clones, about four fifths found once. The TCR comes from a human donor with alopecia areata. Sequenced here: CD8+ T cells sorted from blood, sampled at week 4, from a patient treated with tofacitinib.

CDR3 in DNA: TGTGCCAGCAGCTCGGGGCGTCGTTATGGCTACACCTTC. Its translation: CASSSGRRYGYTF. V usage is TRBV7-9 and J usage is TRBJ1-2, with D perhaps matching TRBD1 (5 bases). V shed 4 bases and J shed 5 bases, with 11 bases lying between them. This CDR3 spans 13 amino acids. Germline CDR1 is SEHNR and CDR2 is FQNEAQ (reference sequence).